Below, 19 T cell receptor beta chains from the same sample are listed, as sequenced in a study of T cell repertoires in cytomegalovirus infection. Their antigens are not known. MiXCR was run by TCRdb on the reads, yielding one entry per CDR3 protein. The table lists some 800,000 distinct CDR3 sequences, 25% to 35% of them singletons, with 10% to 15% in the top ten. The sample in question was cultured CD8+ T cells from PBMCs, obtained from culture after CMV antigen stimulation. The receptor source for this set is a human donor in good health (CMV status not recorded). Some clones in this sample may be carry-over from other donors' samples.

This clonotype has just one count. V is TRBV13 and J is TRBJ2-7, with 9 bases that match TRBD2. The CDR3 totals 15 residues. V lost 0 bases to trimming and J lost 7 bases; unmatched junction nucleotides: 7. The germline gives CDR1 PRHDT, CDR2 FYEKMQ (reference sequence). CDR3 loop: CASSLGRSSGGEQYV. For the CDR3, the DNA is TGTGCCAGCAGCTTAGGCCGGAGTAGCGGGGGTGAGCAGTACGTC.

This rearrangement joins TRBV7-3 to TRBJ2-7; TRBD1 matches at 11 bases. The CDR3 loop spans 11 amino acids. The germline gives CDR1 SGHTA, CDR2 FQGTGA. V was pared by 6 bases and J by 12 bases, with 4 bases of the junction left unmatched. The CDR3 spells CASRSDRGLYV. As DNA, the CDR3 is TGTGCCAGCAGATCGGACAGGGGGCTGTACGTC.

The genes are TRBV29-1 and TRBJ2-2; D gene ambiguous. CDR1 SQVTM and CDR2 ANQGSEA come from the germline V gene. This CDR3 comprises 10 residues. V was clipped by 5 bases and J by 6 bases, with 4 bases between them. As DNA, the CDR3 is TGCAGCGTTTTGTCCGGGGAGCTGTTTTTT. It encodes CSVLSGELFF.

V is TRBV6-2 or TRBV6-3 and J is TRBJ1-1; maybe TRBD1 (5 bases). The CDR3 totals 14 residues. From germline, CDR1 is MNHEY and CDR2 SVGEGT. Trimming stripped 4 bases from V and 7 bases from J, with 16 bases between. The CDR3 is CASSFPGDVNEAFF. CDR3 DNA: TGTGCCAGCAGTTTCCCCGGGGACGTAAATGAAGCTTTCTTT.

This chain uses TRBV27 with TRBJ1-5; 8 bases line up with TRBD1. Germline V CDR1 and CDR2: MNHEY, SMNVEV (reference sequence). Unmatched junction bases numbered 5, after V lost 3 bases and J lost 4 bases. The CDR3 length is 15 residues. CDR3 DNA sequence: TGTGCCAGCAGTTTGACAGGGGAGTTAAATCAGCCCCAGCATTTT. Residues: CASSLTGELNQPQHF.

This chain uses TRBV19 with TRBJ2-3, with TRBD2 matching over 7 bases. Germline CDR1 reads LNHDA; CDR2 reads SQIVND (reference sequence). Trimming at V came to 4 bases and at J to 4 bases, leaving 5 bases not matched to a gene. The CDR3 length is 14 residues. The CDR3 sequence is CASSTASGSDTQYF. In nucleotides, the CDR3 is TGTGCCAGTAGTACGGCTAGCGGTTCAGATACGCAGTATTTT.

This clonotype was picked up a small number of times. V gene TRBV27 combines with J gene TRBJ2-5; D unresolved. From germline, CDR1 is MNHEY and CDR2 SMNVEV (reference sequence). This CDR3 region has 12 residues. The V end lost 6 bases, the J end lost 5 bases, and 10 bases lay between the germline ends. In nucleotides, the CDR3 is TGTGCCAGCAGCGAAAGTAGGGAGACCCAGTACTTC. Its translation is CASSESRETQYF.

The CDR3 reads CASIRLEGVRNQPQHF. DNA for the CDR3: TGTGCCAGCATTAGGTTGGAGGGGGTAAGAAATCAGCCCCAGCATTTT. V is TRBV28 and J is TRBJ1-5; D is perhaps TRBD1 (6 bases). The V end lost 7 bases, the J end lost 4 bases, and 20 bases lay between the germline ends. Germline V CDR1 and CDR2: MDHEN, SYDVKM. The CDR3 loop spans 16 amino acids.

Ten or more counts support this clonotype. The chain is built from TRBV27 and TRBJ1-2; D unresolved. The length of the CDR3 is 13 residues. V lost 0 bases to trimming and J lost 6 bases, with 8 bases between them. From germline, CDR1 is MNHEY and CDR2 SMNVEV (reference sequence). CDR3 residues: CASSLSVGDGYTF. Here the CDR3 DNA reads TGTGCCAGCAGTTTATCGGTGGGAGATGGCTACACCTTC.

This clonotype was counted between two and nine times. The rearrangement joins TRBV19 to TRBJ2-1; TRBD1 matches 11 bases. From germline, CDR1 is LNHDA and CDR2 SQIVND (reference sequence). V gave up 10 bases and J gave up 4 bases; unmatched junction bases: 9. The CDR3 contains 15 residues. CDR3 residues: CATHTGTGGYNEQFF. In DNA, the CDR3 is TGTGCCACCCATACCGGGACAGGGGGATACAATGAGCAGTTCTTC.

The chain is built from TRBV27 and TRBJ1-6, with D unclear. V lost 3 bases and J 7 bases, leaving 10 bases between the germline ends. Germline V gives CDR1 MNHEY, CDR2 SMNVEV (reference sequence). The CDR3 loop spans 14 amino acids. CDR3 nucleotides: TGTGCCAGCAGTTTCGGGATATGGAATTCACCCCTCCACTTT. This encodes CASSFGIWNSPLHF.

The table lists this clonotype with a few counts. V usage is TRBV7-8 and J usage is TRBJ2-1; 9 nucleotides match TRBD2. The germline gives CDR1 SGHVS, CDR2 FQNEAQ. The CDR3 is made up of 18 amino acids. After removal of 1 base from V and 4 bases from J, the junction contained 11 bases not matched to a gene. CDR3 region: CASSLEAGGVLGYNEQFF. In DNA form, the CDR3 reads TGTGCCAGCAGCTTAGAAGCGGGGGGTGTCCTGGGGTACAATGAGCAGTTCTTC.

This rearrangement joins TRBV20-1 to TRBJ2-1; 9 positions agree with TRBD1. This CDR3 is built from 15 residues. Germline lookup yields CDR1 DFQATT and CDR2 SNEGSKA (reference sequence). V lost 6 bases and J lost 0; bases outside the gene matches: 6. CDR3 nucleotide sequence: TGCAGTGCACAGGACAGGGGAGGCTCCTACAATGAGCAGTTCTTC. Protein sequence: CSAQDRGGSYNEQFF.

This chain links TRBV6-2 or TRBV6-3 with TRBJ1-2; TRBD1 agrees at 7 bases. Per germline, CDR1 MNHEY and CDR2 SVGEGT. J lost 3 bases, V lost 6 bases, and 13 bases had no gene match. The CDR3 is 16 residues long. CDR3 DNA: TGTGCCAGCAGCTCAGTTTCGACAGGGCCCGACTATGGCTACACCTTC. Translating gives CASSSVSTGPDYGYTF.

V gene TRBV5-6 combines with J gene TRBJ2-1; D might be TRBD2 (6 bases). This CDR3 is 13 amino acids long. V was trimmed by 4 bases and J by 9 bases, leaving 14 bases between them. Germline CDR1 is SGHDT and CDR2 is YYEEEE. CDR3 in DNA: TGTGCCAGCAGCCCCGGTAATAGCGGTGAGCAGTTCTTC. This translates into CASSPGNSGEQFF.

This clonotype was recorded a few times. The CDR3 DNA follows: TGTGCCAGCAGCTCCCGGGACTGGGGGGAGACCCAGTACTTC. It specifies CASSSRDWGETQYF. V and J are TRBV5-6 and TRBJ2-5; possibly TRBD2 for D (6 bases). Germline CDR1 is SGHDT and CDR2 is YYEEEE. This CDR3 has 14 residues. The V gene lost 3 bases and the J gene lost 5 bases, with 14 bases spanning the gap.

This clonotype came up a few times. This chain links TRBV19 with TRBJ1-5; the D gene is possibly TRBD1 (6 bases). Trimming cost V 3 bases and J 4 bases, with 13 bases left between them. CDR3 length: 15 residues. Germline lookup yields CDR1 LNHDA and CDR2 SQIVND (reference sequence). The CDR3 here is CASSISGGGNQPQHF. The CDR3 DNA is TGTGCCAGTAGTATCTCCGGGGGCGGGAATCAGCCCCAGCATTTT.

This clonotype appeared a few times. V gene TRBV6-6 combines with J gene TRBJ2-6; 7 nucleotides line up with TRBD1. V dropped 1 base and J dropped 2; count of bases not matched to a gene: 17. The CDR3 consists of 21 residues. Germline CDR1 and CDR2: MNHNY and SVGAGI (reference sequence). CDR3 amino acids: CASSYWAPSRDSGAGANVLTF. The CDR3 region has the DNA TGTGCCAGCAGTTACTGGGCCCCCTCCCGGGACAGCGGAGCTGGGGCCAACGTCCTGACTTTC.

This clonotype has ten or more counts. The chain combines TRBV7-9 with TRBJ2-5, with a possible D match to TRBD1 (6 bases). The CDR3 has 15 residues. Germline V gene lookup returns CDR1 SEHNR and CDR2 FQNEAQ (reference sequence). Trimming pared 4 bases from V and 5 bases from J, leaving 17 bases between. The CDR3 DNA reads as TGTGCCAGCAGCTCCCGGACAGACCTGAGGGAGACCCAGTACTTC. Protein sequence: CASSSRTDLRETQYF. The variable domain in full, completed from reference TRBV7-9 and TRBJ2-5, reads DTGVSQNPRHKITKRGQNVTFRCDPISEHNRLYWYRQTLGQGPEFLTYFQNEAQLEKSRLLSDRFSAERPKGSFSTLEIQRTEQGDSAMYLCASSSRTDLRETQYFGPGTRLLVL.